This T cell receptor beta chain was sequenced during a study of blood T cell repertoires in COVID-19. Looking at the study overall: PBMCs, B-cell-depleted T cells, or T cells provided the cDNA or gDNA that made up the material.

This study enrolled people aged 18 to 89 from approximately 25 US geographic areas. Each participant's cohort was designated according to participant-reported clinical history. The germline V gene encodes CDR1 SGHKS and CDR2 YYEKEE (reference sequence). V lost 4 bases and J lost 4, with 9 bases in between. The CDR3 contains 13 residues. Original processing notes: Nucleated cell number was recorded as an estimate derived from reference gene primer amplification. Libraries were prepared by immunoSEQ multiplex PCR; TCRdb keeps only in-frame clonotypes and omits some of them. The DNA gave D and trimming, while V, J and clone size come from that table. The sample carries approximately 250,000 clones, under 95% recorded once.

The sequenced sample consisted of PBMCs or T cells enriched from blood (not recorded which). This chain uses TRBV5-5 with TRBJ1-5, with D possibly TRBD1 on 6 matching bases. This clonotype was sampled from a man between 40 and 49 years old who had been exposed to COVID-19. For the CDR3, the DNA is TGTGCCAGCAGCCCAGACAGGAATCAGCCCCAGCATTTT. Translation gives CASSPDRNQPQHF.